One sample yielded the 25 T cell receptor beta chains listed below, sequenced in a study of blood T cell repertoires in COVID-19. Sequencing used immunoSEQ multiplex PCR; TCRdb keeps in-frame clones, though not all of them. The sample includes around 270,000 clones, around 90% of them seen just once. Sample: peripheral blood. The origin of the receptors is a man between 60 and 70 years old who had recovered from COVID-19.

The genes are TRBV7-9 and TRBJ2-1; D remains ambiguous. The germline V and J ends were trimmed by 5 bases and 13 bases, with 18 bases remaining between them. CDR1 and CDR2 (germline): SEHNR, FQNEAQ (reference sequence). The length of the CDR3 is 13 residues. CDR3 nucleotide sequence: TGTGCCAGCAGCGCAGAGGTACCTGCTGTTCAGTTCTTC. It encodes CASSAEVPAVQFF.

This clone was seen just once. The chain has TRBV19 and TRBJ1-1, with D maybe TRBD1 (5 bases). The CDR3 extends over 13 amino acids. In germline, CDR1 is LNHDA, CDR2 SQIVND (reference sequence). Trimming removed 6 bases at V and 8 bases at J, with 16 bases between. DNA of the CDR3: TGTGCCAGTAGCCCCTTTTCGGACAAAGAAGCTTTCTTT. Translation gives CASSPFSDKEAFF.

The chain has TRBV27 and TRBJ2-2; 9 nucleotides agree with TRBD1. V was clipped by 5 bases and J by 0 bases; unmatched bases: 4. CDR1 MNHEY and CDR2 SMNVEV come from the germline V gene (reference sequence). There are 16 residues in the CDR3. The CDR3 coding sequence is TGTGCCAGCAGTCCACAGGGGGCGCCGAACACCGGGGAGCTGTTTTTT. It translates to CASSPQGAPNTGELFF.

V and J are TRBV5-1 and TRBJ2-3; TRBD2 matches at 9 bases. CDR1 SGHRS and CDR2 YFSETQ come from the germline V gene. The J segment lost 2 bases and the V segment lost 5 bases, leaving 9 bases of the junction unmatched. The CDR3 loop spans 16 amino acids. CDR3 coding DNA: TGCGCCAGCAGAGGCTCGAGCGGGGGGACCACAGATACGCAGTATTTT. Translated: CASRGSSGGTTDTQYF.

The V call is TRBV19, the J call TRBJ1-5; 9 bases map to TRBD1. Losses at the gene ends were 4 bases for V and 5 bases for J; bases not matched to a gene: 9. Germline values: CDR1 LNHDA, CDR2 SQIVND (reference sequence). This CDR3 comprises 16 residues. The CDR3 DNA reads as TGTGCCAGTAGTAGAGAGGACAGGGGCTTTCATCAGCCCCAGCATTTT. Encoded protein: CASSREDRGFHQPQHF.

The chain is built from TRBV7-2 and TRBJ1-1; D not certain. Per the germline V gene, CDR1 is SGHTA and CDR2 is FQGNSA. The CDR3 runs to 14 residues. V lost 5 bases and J lost 4, with 14 bases in between. CDR3 nucleotide sequence: TGTGCCAGCAGCCCCATTAAAGCGGGCACTGAAGCTTTCTTT. Amino acids: CASSPIKAGTEAFF.

This sequence joins TRBV28 and TRBJ2-1, with D maybe TRBD2 (6 bases). Trimming took off 5 bases at V and 4 bases at J, with 12 bases between the two ends. The CDR3 is 14 amino acids. Germline lookup yields CDR1 MDHEN and CDR2 SYDVKM. CDR3 coding DNA: TGTGCCAGCAGTGGGGGGACTGTGTACAATGAGCAGTTCTTC. It specifies CASSGGTVYNEQFF.

The chain carries TRBV7-2 and TRBJ2-7; 12 bases agree with TRBD2. The CDR3 contains 15 residues. The V segment lost 4 bases and the J segment 3 bases; nucleotides outside the gene matches: 4. In germline, CDR1 is SGHTA, CDR2 FQGNSA. The CDR3 coding sequence is TGTGCCAGCAGCTGGACTAGCGGGGTGCTCTACGAGCAGTACTTC. The encoded protein is CASSWTSGVLYEQYF.

The V call is TRBV5-4, the J call TRBJ2-2; D is possibly TRBD2 (5 bases). This CDR3 region has 16 residues. The V and J ends lost 1 base and 0 bases respectively, with 10 bases between them. CDR1 is SGHNT, CDR2 YYREEE, per germline (reference sequence). The CDR3 here is CASSLYLATNTGELFF. The CDR3 DNA reads as TGTGCCAGCAGCTTGTACCTAGCTACGAACACCGGGGAGCTGTTTTTT.

This clone is a singleton in its sample. The chain has TRBV6-6 and TRBJ2-7; D possibly corresponds to TRBD1 (5 bases). V was cut by 4 bases and J by 3 bases, with 13 bases left in between. Germline V gene lookup returns CDR1 MNHNY and CDR2 SVGAGI (reference sequence). The CDR3 loop spans 14 amino acids. This CDR3 is CASSSEGAFYEQYF. Written as DNA, the CDR3 is TGTGCCAGCAGTTCAGAAGGGGCCTTCTACGAGCAGTACTTC.

The gene calls are TRBV30 and TRBJ1-2, with unresolved D. The CDR3 loop spans 15 amino acids. Germline V gene lookup returns CDR1 GTSNPN and CDR2 SVGIG (reference sequence). V lost 2 bases and J 7 bases, leaving 20 bases between the germline ends. The CDR3 is CAWSSSAGFFSGYTF. The CDR3, as DNA: TGTGCCTGGAGTTCCTCGGCAGGTTTTTTTTCTGGCTACACCTTC.

The rearrangement uses TRBV7-8 and TRBJ2-6, with 7 bases fitting TRBD1. The CDR3 is made up of 17 amino acids. Looked up from germline, CDR1 is SGHVS and CDR2 is FQNEAQ. J lost 3 bases, V lost 7 bases, and 12 bases had no gene match. This CDR3 reads CASTPGQPSNGANVLTF. CDR3 DNA sequence: TGTGCCAGCACCCCGGGACAGCCCAGTAATGGGGCCAACGTCCTGACTTTC.

This sequence joins TRBV20-1 and TRBJ2-7; 7 bases align to TRBD1. With 5 bases clipped from V and 7 bases from J, the junction kept 2 bases outside the gene matches. This CDR3 comprises 10 residues. CDR1 is DFQATT and CDR2 is SNEGSKA in the germline V gene (reference sequence). The CDR3 coding sequence is TGCAGTGCTCGGGACAGTGAGCAGTACTTC. Protein: CSARDSEQYF.

The V gene is TRBV2, the J gene TRBJ2-7; possibly TRBD2 for D (6 bases). The CDR3 runs 12 residues. The germline CDR1 and CDR2 sequences are SNHLY and FYNNEI. Between the trimmed V and J ends, which lost 7 bases and 1 base, there was a span of 8 bases. This CDR3 is CASTGESYEQYF. In DNA form, the CDR3 reads TGTGCCAGCACGGGGGAATCCTACGAGCAGTACTTC.

This rearrangement joins TRBV19 to TRBJ2-7; a possible D gene is TRBD1 (5 bases). The CDR3 runs to 14 residues. Per germline, CDR1 LNHDA and CDR2 SQIVND (reference sequence). The V end lost 7 bases, the J end lost 6 bases, and 19 bases lay between the germline ends. CDR3 bases: TGTGCCAGTACAATCGGCAGGGTTTTTGTCGAGCAGTACTTC. Translated, it gives CASTIGRVFVEQYF.

V usage is TRBV27 and J usage is TRBJ2-5; 12 nucleotides match TRBD2. CDR3 length: 16 amino acids. The ends lost 5 bases at V and 9 bases at J; junction bases unmatched: 13. Germline-derived CDR1 and CDR2 are MNHEY and SMNVEV (reference sequence). The CDR3 DNA reads TGTGCCAGCAGTCCACGACTAGCGGGGGAGAAGGAGGCCCAGTACTTC. Its protein is CASSPRLAGEKEAQYF.

In this sample, this clone turned up a few times. The gene calls are TRBV6-2 or TRBV6-3 and TRBJ1-2; TRBD1 agrees at 9 bases. Germline V CDR1 and CDR2: MNHEY, SVGEGT. Trimming at V came to 0 bases and at J to 3 bases, leaving 2 bases not matched to a gene. The CDR3 is 15 amino acids. This chain's CDR3 is CASSYSTGGDYGYTF. CDR3 DNA sequence: TGTGCCAGCAGTTACTCGACAGGGGGTGACTATGGCTACACCTTC.

V usage is TRBV23-1 and J usage is TRBJ1-2; D is unresolved. TRBV23-1 qualifies as an ORF whose function is uncertain. The ends were cut back, 0 bases at V and 6 bases at J, with 14 bases in the middle. The CDR3 length is 15 residues. The CDR3 here is CASSQSAVPVDGYTF. CDR3 DNA sequence: TGCGCCAGCAGTCAATCGGCAGTCCCTGTTGATGGCTACACCTTC.

V usage is TRBV14 and J usage is TRBJ1-1; TRBD1 agrees at 9 bases. Per the germline V gene, CDR1 is SGHDN and CDR2 is FVKESK. With 3 bases clipped from V and 5 bases from J, the junction kept 10 bases outside the gene matches. CDR3 length: 16 residues. This CDR3 is CASSQLGTGTVTEAFF. The CDR3 DNA is TGTGCCAGCAGCCAGCTAGGGACAGGGACGGTGACTGAAGCTTTCTTT.

V gene TRBV5-6 combines with J gene TRBJ2-7; 9 positions agree with TRBD1. Losses at the gene ends were 4 bases for V and 5 bases for J; bases not matched to a gene: 7. The germline V gene has CDR1 SGHDT and CDR2 YYEEEE. This CDR3 has 14 residues. As DNA, the CDR3 is TGTGCCAGCAGCAAATGGACAGGGGTCCACGAGCAGTACTTC. This sequence encodes CASSKWTGVHEQYF.

This clone occurred a few times. The V call is TRBV6-1, the J call TRBJ1-2; tentative D call: TRBD1 (6 bases). The germline V gene encodes CDR1 MNHNS and CDR2 SASEGT. Trimming removed 4 bases at V and 0 bases at J, with 15 bases between. There are 16 residues in the CDR3. CDR3 sequence reads: CASSGPQGGANYGYTF. The DNA for the CDR3 is TGTGCCAGCAGTGGTCCCCAAGGGGGAGCTAACTATGGCTACACCTTC.

This sequence joins TRBV4-1 and TRBJ2-5, with TRBD2 identical over 11 bases. CDR3 size: 17 residues. Germline CDR1 and CDR2: MGHRA and YSYEKL. V lost 1 base to trimming and J lost 5 bases; unmatched junction nucleotides: 9. In DNA, the CDR3 is TGCGCCAGCAGCCAAGGCGATAGCGGGGGGGCCCGGGAGACCCAGTACTTC. Its protein product is CASSQGDSGGARETQYF.

V gene TRBV11-2 combines with J gene TRBJ2-7, with D hard to call. The CDR3 extends over 13 amino acids. Germline V CDR1 and CDR2: SGHAT, FQNNGV. Trimming removed 1 base from V and 3 bases from J, with 7 bases in between. CDR3 nucleotide sequence: TGTGCCAGCAGCTTAGTTTCCAACTACGAGCAGTACTTC. It yields the protein CASSLVSNYEQYF.

This chain connects TRBV5-6 to TRBJ1-3; possibly TRBD1 for D (5 bases). This CDR3 region has 14 residues. V shed 2 bases and J shed 4 bases, with 10 bases lying between them. Per the germline V gene, CDR1 is SGHDT and CDR2 is YYEEEE. The CDR3 loop is CASSFTGAGNTIYF. CDR3 nucleotide sequence: TGTGCCAGCAGCTTTACAGGCGCCGGAAACACCATATATTTT. Full variable domain (outside the CDR3, taken from reference TRBV5-6 and TRBJ1-3): DAGVTQSPTHLIKTRGQQVTLRCSPKSGHDTVSWYQQALGQGPQFIFQYYEEEERQRGNFPDRFSGHQFPNYSSELNVNALLLGDSALYLCASSFTGAGNTIYFGEGSWLTVV.

The V and J genes are TRBV5-4 and TRBJ2-1; 7 positions match TRBD1. Germline V gene sequence: CDR1 SGHNT, CDR2 YYREEE (reference sequence). This CDR3 has 17 amino acids. V shed 5 bases and J 5 bases; nucleotides not matched to a gene: 16. CDR3 residues: CASSSPRGGEGNNEQFF. The DNA of the CDR3 is TGTGCCAGCAGTTCGCCGAGAGGGGGCGAGGGTAACAATGAGCAGTTCTTC.